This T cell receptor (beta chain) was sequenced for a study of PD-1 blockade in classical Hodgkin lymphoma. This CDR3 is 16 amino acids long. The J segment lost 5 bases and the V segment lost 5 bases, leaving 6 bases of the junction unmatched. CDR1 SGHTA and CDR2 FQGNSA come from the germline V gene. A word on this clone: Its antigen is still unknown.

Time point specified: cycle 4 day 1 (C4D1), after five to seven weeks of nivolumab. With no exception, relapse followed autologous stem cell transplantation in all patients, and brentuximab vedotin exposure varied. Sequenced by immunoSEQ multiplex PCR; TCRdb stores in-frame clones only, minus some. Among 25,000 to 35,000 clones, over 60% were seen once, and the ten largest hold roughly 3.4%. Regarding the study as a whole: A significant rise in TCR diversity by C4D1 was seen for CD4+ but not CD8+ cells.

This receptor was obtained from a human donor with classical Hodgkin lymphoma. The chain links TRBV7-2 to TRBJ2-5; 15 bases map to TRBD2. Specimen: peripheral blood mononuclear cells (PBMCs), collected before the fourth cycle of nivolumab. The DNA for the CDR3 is TGTGCCAGCAGCCGTGGACTAGCGGGGGGGCGGGAGACCCAGTACTTC. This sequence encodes CASSRGLAGGRETQYF.